The 17 T cell receptor beta chains below all came from one sample that was sequenced in a study of control samples from healthy donors and cancer patients. Sequencing was performed with immunoSEQ multiplex PCR; in TCRdb, only in-frame clones are kept and a portion is missing. The data contain over 150,000 clones, approximately 94% of them singletons. Specimen: blood. These receptors were taken from a man aged 25-45 years in good health.

J is TRBJ2-7 and V is TRBV7-9, with 7 nucleotides matching TRBD2. Germline-derived CDR1 and CDR2 are SEHNR and FQNEAQ (reference sequence). The V segment lost 5 bases and the J segment 2 bases; nucleotides outside the gene matches: 3. The CDR3 covers 13 residues. This CDR3 is CASSPGLTYEQYF. The DNA of the CDR3 is TGTGCCAGCAGCCCGGGACTAACCTACGAGCAGTACTTC.

The chain links TRBV19 to TRBJ1-5; 10 bases align to TRBD1. The V and J ends lost 5 bases and 3 bases, in that order; junction bases with no gene match: 4. Germline lookup yields CDR1 LNHDA and CDR2 SQIVND (reference sequence). The CDR3 covers 15 residues. CDR3 DNA sequence: TGTGCCAGTAGTGCGGGACAGGGGTACAATCAGCCCCAGCATTTT. Its translation: CASSAGQGYNQPQHF.

This chain uses TRBV2 with TRBJ2-5; D remains ambiguous. The V gene's germline CDR1 is SNHLY and CDR2 FYNNEI. Trimming removed 4 bases at V and 4 bases at J, with 7 bases between. This CDR3 is 12 amino acids long. The CDR3 bases are TGTGCCAGCAGTGTGGCGCGAGAGACCCAGTACTTC. This sequence encodes CASSVARETQYF.

This clone was counted between two and nine times. V usage is TRBV6-2 or TRBV6-3 and J usage is TRBJ1-5, with TRBD1 as a possible D gene (5 bases). CDR1 is MNHEY and CDR2 is SVGEGT in the germline V gene. V lost 2 bases and J 1 base, leaving 6 bases between the germline ends. CDR3 length equals 14 residues. The CDR3 DNA reads TGTGCCAGCAGTTACGGGGGGAGCAATCAGCCCCAGCATTTT. Its translation is CASSYGGSNQPQHF.

J is TRBJ1-5 and V is TRBV6-1; 10 bases map to TRBD1. V gave up 2 bases and J gave up 4 bases; unmatched junction bases: 2. This CDR3 has 15 residues. Per the germline V gene, CDR1 is MNHNS and CDR2 is SASEGT. The CDR3 nucleotides read TGTGCCAGCAGTGAATTGGGACAGGGGAATCAGCCCCAGCATTTT. This translates into CASSELGQGNQPQHF.

The rearrangement links TRBV5-4 to TRBJ1-2; D not certain. Germline V gene sequence: CDR1 SGHNT, CDR2 YYREEE (reference sequence). CDR3 length equals 15 residues. Trimming left V 5 bases short and J 7 bases short, with 21 bases between. Here the CDR3 reads CASRQPGPPGSGYTF. DNA of the CDR3: TGTGCCAGCAGGCAACCGGGCCCGCCCGGATCTGGCTACACCTTC.

CDR3 DNA: TGTGCCAGCAGTGCCACTGCTAGGGGGGATACCTATGGCTACACCTTC. It is translated as CASSATARGDTYGYTF. The chain combines TRBV27 with TRBJ1-2; TRBD1 might be the D (6 bases). This CDR3 is 16 amino acids long. V was pared by 5 bases and J by 4 bases, with 20 bases between. The germline gives CDR1 MNHEY, CDR2 SMNVEV (reference sequence).

J is TRBJ2-7 and V is TRBV28, with TRBD1 matching over 10 bases. The CDR3 extends over 16 amino acids. Germline V lookup: CDR1 MDHEN, CDR2 SYDVKM. Losses at the gene ends were 5 bases for V and 4 bases for J; bases not matched to a gene: 11. The CDR3 loop is CASSPSRQGAGYEQYF. In nucleotides, the CDR3 is TGTGCCAGCAGTCCCTCCCGACAGGGGGCTGGGTACGAGCAGTACTTC.

The rearrangement joins TRBV27 to TRBJ2-7, with a weak D call TRBD2 (6 bases). Between the trimmed V and J ends, which lost 2 bases and 3 bases, there was a span of 8 bases. CDR1 and CDR2 from the germline V gene are MNHEY and SMNVEV (reference sequence). The CDR3 has 13 residues. The CDR3, as DNA: TGTGCCAGCAGTTTAGGTAGCGGCTACGAGCAGTACTTC. Amino acid sequence: CASSLGSGYEQYF.

The genes are TRBV7-9 and TRBJ2-2; the match to TRBD2 covers 7 bases. Germline CDR1 reads SEHNR; CDR2 reads FQNEAQ (reference sequence). V trimming: 1 base; J trimming: 1 base; junction bases outside the gene matches: 6. The CDR3 consists of 17 residues. The CDR3 loop reads CASSLDGGGWNTGELFF. The CDR3 bases are TGTGCCAGCAGCTTAGATGGCGGGGGATGGAACACCGGGGAGCTGTTTTTT.

This CDR3 is CAWTGSNYGYTF. The CDR3 DNA reads as TGTGCCTGGACAGGTTCTAACTATGGCTACACCTTC. V usage is TRBV30 and J usage is TRBJ1-2; D call uncertain. The CDR3 is 12 amino acids. Germline V gene sequence: CDR1 GTSNPN, CDR2 SVGIG (reference sequence). V lost 4 bases, J lost 0 bases, and 6 bases lay in between.

In this sample, this clone turned up once. The chain combines TRBV7-8 with TRBJ2-7; the D is unclear. Trimming left V 5 bases short and J 2 bases short, with 13 bases between. The CDR3 is 14 amino acids. Germline V gene lookup returns CDR1 SGHVS and CDR2 FQNEAQ. CDR3 coding DNA: TGTGCCAGCAGCCCGTCCCCGCGTACCTACGAGCAGTACTTC. Translating gives CASSPSPRTYEQYF.

The chain combines TRBV10-3 with TRBJ2-6, with 8 bases aligning to TRBD1. The germline V gene encodes CDR1 ENHRY and CDR2 SYGVKD. There are 17 residues in the CDR3. The trim removed 7 bases at V and 4 bases at J, leaving 12 bases unmatched. The CDR3 sequence: CAITAGQGAKGANVLTF. The DNA for the CDR3 is TGTGCCATCACAGCTGGGCAGGGGGCGAAAGGGGCCAACGTCCTGACTTTC.

The V gene is TRBV7-9, the J gene TRBJ1-4, with a possible D match to TRBD1 (5 bases). The V end was cut by 0 bases, the J end by 8 bases, with 10 bases between. CDR1 is SEHNR, CDR2 FQNEAQ, per germline (reference sequence). The CDR3 contains 14 residues. CDR3 nucleotides: TGTGCCAGCAGCTTAGCGGGGCGGGGCGAAAAACTGTTTTTT. This codes for CASSLAGRGEKLFF.

To note about this clone: Other nucleotide sequences from this sample produce the same CDR3. This rearrangement joins TRBV6-2 or TRBV6-3 to TRBJ1-2; 8 bases fit TRBD1. In germline, CDR1 is MNHEY, CDR2 SVGEGT. The CDR3 is 13 residues long. The J segment lost 4 bases and the V segment lost 5 bases, leaving 3 bases of the junction unmatched. The CDR3 protein is CASSPDRGYGYTF. The CDR3 bases are TGTGCCAGCAGTCCCGACAGGGGCTATGGCTACACCTTC.

This chain joins TRBV14 and TRBJ1-1; D not resolved. Germline V gene lookup returns CDR1 SGHDN and CDR2 FVKESK. Between the trimmed V and J ends, which lost 2 bases and 4 bases, there was a span of 17 bases. The CDR3 is 16 amino acids. The CDR3 DNA reads as TGTGCCAGCAGCCAACGGAGTGCCAGGTTACGCACTGAAGCTTTCTTT. It encodes CASSQRSARLRTEAFF.

This sequence joins TRBV27 and TRBJ2-5; TRBD2 matches at 10 bases. This CDR3 spans 17 amino acids. Germline CDR1 MNHEY, CDR2 SMNVEV (reference sequence). V trimming: 6 bases; J trimming: 5 bases; junction bases outside the gene matches: 15. The CDR3 coding sequence is TGTGCCAGCAGGAGCTTAGCGGGAGGCCTACTGGGTGAGACCCAGTACTTC. The encoded protein is CASRSLAGGLLGETQYF.